This T cell receptor (beta chain) was sequenced for a study of radiotherapy plus CTLA-4 blockade in lung cancer. Regarding the study as a whole: Response was reportedly best predicted by early blood T cell clone dynamics, with interferon-beta.

The data were produced by immunoSEQ multiplex PCR, yet TCRdb's version contains in-frame clones alone and is incomplete. The sample includes more than 90,000 clones, over 65% of them seen just once. Concerning this clone itself: Antigen unknown.

This sequence originates from a human donor with non-small cell lung cancer that progressed on radiotherapy plus ipilimumab. Some clones in this sample may be carry-over from other donors' samples. The source was peripheral blood, collected from a patient treated with radiotherapy plus ipilimumab.

As DNA, the CDR3 is TGTGCCAGCAGCCCCAGTGGGATTGGGCAGTTCTTC. This codes for CASSPSGIGQFF. The chain combines TRBV7-9 with TRBJ2-1, with D hard to call. This CDR3 comprises 12 residues. Trimming stripped 5 bases from V and 12 bases from J, with 14 bases between. Per the germline V gene, CDR1 is SEHNR and CDR2 is FQNEAQ (reference sequence).